The present T cell receptor (beta chain) was sequenced within a study of shared clonotypes between healthy human individuals. Negatively enriched CD4+ T cells were divided by CD45RA into naive and memory. CDR1 and CDR2 (germline): SGHNT, YYREEE (reference sequence). The CDR3 is 13 residues long. V lost 3 bases and J lost 4, with 9 bases in between. Generated by immunoSEQ multiplex PCR, the TCRdb table keeps only in-frame clones and is missing some. The sample holds millions of clones; 85% to 95% are singletons and the top ten take 0.13%. Sequenced material: naive CD4+ T cells sorted from blood. The subset here: CD45RA+ positively selected. The TCR sequence derives from a man younger than 35 in good health. The chain carries TRBV5-4 and TRBJ2-3; D call uncertain. Here the CDR3 reads CASSSIGADTQYF. Here the CDR3 DNA reads TGTGCCAGCAGCTCTATAGGCGCAGATACGCAGTATTTT. The full variable domain, rest sourced from reference TRBV5-4 and TRBJ2-3, is ETGVTQSPTHLIKTRGQQVTLRCSSQSGHNTVSWYQQALGQGPQFIFQYYREEENGRGNFPPRFSGLQFPNYSSELNVNALELDDSALYLCASSSIGADTQYFGPGTRLTVL.